This T cell receptor beta chain was retrieved from a study of tumor and adjacent non-tumor tissue in lung cancer. About the study: Stage I to III disease affected 10 men and roughly five women aged roughly 31 to 76.

This sample's RNA came from whole unsorted tissue. Three rounds of nested PCR, following a modified ARM-PCR protocol, produced the TCRbeta library. TCRdb passed the multiplex PCR reads through MiXCR, listing each CDR3 protein once. The sample lists roughly 66,000 distinct CDR3 sequences; 73% were seen once. On this clonotype itself: The junction differs from germline at one of its ends, possibly a read error.

The CDR3 runs 15 residues. Germline lookup yields CDR1 SGHDT and CDR2 YYEEEE. The sequencing sample was made of lung tumor tissue. The receptor comes from a man in his 60s with non-small cell lung cancer. V is TRBV5-6 and J is TRBJ2-3, with a tentative D call TRBD2 (6 bases). CDR3 protein: CASSQGLSDANTQYF. The CDR3 DNA reads TGTGCCAGCAGCCAGGGACTTTCAGACGCAAATACACAGTATTTT.